This passage covers 27 T cell receptor beta chains from one sample sequenced in a study of CXCR4 blockade with PD-1 therapy in pancreatic cancer. Method: immunoSEQ multiplex PCR; TCRdb's copy keeps in-frame clones and lacks some. There are several thousand clones in the sample; more than 30% occur only once, and 25% to 30% lies in the top ten. The specimen sequenced was tumor tissue. These receptors originate from a human donor with pancreatic ductal adenocarcinoma.

This clone occurred a few times. CDR3 loop: CASRAPGQTTGELFF. CDR3 nucleotide sequence: TGTGCCAGCAGAGCTCCGGGACAGACCACCGGGGAGCTGTTTTTT. V and J are TRBV6-7 and TRBJ2-2, with 7 nucleotides matching TRBD1. TRBV6-7 is identified as an open reading frame with a role that is uncertain. With V trimmed by 6 bases and J by 4 bases, 8 bases remained unmatched. The CDR3 is 15 amino acids.

This clone appeared a few times. J is TRBJ1-6 and V is TRBV11-3, with 8 bases aligning to TRBD1. CDR3 size: 15 residues. Per germline, CDR1 SGHNT and CDR2 YENEEA. V lost 1 base and J lost 10; bases outside the gene matches: 6. The CDR3 sequence is CASSLGDRTGSPLHF. Here the CDR3 DNA reads TGTGCCAGCAGCTTAGGGGACAGGACCGGGTCACCCCTCCACTTT.

This sequence joins TRBV18 and TRBJ2-7; TRBD1 matches at 7 bases. The V gene's germline CDR1 is KGHSH and CDR2 LQKENI. V lost 2 bases, J lost 3 bases, and 10 bases stayed unmatched. This CDR3 has 16 amino acids. The CDR3 loop is CASSPSDRTALYEQYF. The CDR3 region has the DNA TGTGCCAGCTCACCATCGGACAGGACCGCCCTCTACGAGCAGTACTTC.

The chain couples TRBV16 to TRBJ2-5; D remains ambiguous. Trimming left V 0 bases short and J 1 base short, with 6 bases between. This CDR3 region has 14 residues. Germline V lookup: CDR1 KGHSY, CDR2 FQNENV. CDR3 in amino acids: CASSQSSIQETQYF. The CDR3 bases are TGTGCCAGCAGCCAATCGTCTATCCAAGAGACCCAGTACTTC.

This chain connects TRBV5-1 to TRBJ1-6; 9 positions match TRBD1. Germline trimming cut 4 bases from V and 9 bases from J; bases unmatched to any gene: 5. This CDR3 spans 14 amino acids. The germline V gene encodes CDR1 SGHRS and CDR2 YFSETQ. DNA of the CDR3: TGCGCCAGCAGCGCCGGGACAGGGAGTTCACCCCTCCACTTT. Its translation: CASSAGTGSSPLHF.

This chain uses TRBV14 with TRBJ2-7; D gene unclear. This CDR3 has 11 residues. Looked up from germline, CDR1 is SGHDN and CDR2 is FVKESK. V dropped 2 bases and J dropped 3 bases, with 2 bases sitting between them. In nucleotides, the CDR3 is TGTGCCAGCAGCCAAAACTACGAGCAGTACTTC. Encoded protein: CASSQNYEQYF.

In its sample, this clone was seen a few times. The chain couples TRBV6-8 to TRBJ1-6, with no clear D. Trimming took 0 bases from V and 8 from J, leaving 17 bases between them. CDR3 length: 17 residues. CDR1 and CDR2 from the germline V gene are MNHGY and SAAAGT. The CDR3, as DNA: TGTGCCAGCAGTTACTCCGCGTTTGGGGAGGTTGATTCACCCCTCCACTTT. This codes for CASSYSAFGEVDSPLHF.

V usage is TRBV28 and J usage is TRBJ2-5, with D perhaps TRBD2 (6 bases). The CDR3 runs 13 residues. CDR1 is MDHEN and CDR2 is SYDVKM in the germline V gene. The V end lost 3 bases, the J end lost 5 bases, and 10 bases lay between the germline ends. CDR3 DNA: TGTGCCAGCAGTTTTGGTGGAGGGGAGACCCAGTACTTC. Translated, it gives CASSFGGGETQYF.

The V and J genes are TRBV28 and TRBJ1-3; TRBD1 matches at 9 bases. Germline CDR1 reads MDHEN; CDR2 reads SYDVKM. Trimming took 6 bases from V and 8 from J; bases not matched to a gene: 8. The CDR3 runs 14 residues. CDR3 loop: CASSSGQGLDTIYF. The CDR3 coding sequence is TGTGCCAGCAGCTCCGGACAGGGGCTAGACACCATATATTTT.

This clone has just one count. The chain has TRBV28 and TRBJ1-1; tentatively, D is TRBD1 (5 bases). The CDR3 consists of 15 residues. Trimming removed 2 bases at V and 6 bases at J, with 16 bases between. Germline V gene lookup returns CDR1 MDHEN and CDR2 SYDVKM. The CDR3 reads CASSLGGARGSEAFF. CDR3 sequence (DNA): TGTGCCAGCAGTTTAGGGGGTGCCAGAGGCTCTGAAGCTTTCTTT.

This clone has more than one count but fewer than ten. This chain uses TRBV6-8 with TRBJ1-4; tentative D call: TRBD1 (5 bases). Trimming shortened V by 6 bases and J by 6 bases, and 14 bases separated the two germline ends. The CDR3 is 14 amino acids. The germline V gene encodes CDR1 MNHGY and CDR2 SAAAGT. The CDR3 sequence is CASSRDLTDEKLFF. In DNA form, the CDR3 reads TGTGCCAGCAGCCGGGACCTCACAGATGAAAAACTGTTTTTT.

This clone was counted between two and nine times. The CDR3 sequence is CASSLGQVVETQYF. The CDR3 DNA is TGTGCCAGCAGCTTAGGACAGGTGGTGGAGACCCAGTACTTC. The chain links TRBV11-3 to TRBJ2-5; a possible D gene is TRBD1 (6 bases). The V and J ends lost 1 base and 5 bases respectively, with 11 bases between them. This CDR3 region has 14 residues. Per the germline V gene, CDR1 is SGHNT and CDR2 is YENEEA.

This clone came up a few times. The V call is TRBV30, the J call TRBJ1-6; D call uncertain. Germline values: CDR1 GTSNPN, CDR2 SVGIG (reference sequence). The length of the CDR3 is 15 residues. V lost 0 bases, J lost 5 bases, and 11 bases lay in between. CDR3 residues: CAWSVTGPNNSPLHF. CDR3 bases: TGTGCCTGGAGTGTGACGGGTCCCAATAATTCACCCCTCCACTTT. Looking up the rest from reference TRBV30 and TRBJ1-6 gives the full variable domain: SQTIHQWPATLVQPVGSPLSLECTVEGTSNPNLYWYRQAAGRGLQLLFYSVGIGQISSEVPQNLSASRPQDRQFILSSKKLLLSDSGFYLCAWSVTGPNNSPLHFGNGTRLTVT.

By share of the sample, this clone is large. V usage is TRBV6-8 and J usage is TRBJ2-1; 9 nucleotides agree with TRBD1. This CDR3 has 15 residues. The germline CDR1 and CDR2 sequences are MNHGY and SAAAGT. Germline trimming cut 5 bases from V and 8 bases from J; bases unmatched to any gene: 10. CDR3 DNA sequence: TGTGCCAGCAGTGACAGGGGGGGGGAAATAGATGAGCAGTTCTTC. Its protein product is CASSDRGGEIDEQFF.

A few counts support this clone. The rearrangement links TRBV6-8 to TRBJ1-6; a weak D match, TRBD1 (6 bases). The CDR3 contains 15 residues. CDR1 MNHGY and CDR2 SAAAGT come from the germline V gene. V was pared by 6 bases and J by 10 bases, with 19 bases between. The CDR3 sequence is CASSPGGTRQSPLHF. As DNA, the CDR3 is TGTGCCAGCAGCCCGGGGGGGACAAGGCAGTCACCCCTCCACTTT.

On this clone: This sequence may be a read error, since a much larger clone differs from it by one base. The same CDR3 is also encoded by other DNA sequences in this sample. The rearrangement joins TRBV30 to TRBJ2-7; D gene unclear. This CDR3 has 12 residues. Germline assignment: CDR1 GTSNPN and CDR2 SVGIG (reference sequence). Trimming cost V 2 bases and J 6 bases, with 11 bases left between them. The CDR3 here is CAWSLDRAEQYF. The CDR3 bases are TGTGCCTGGAGTTTGGATAGGGCCGAGCAGTACTTC.

The V and J genes are TRBV19 and TRBJ2-2; no reliable D call. V lost 6 bases, J lost 0 bases, and 5 bases lay in between. Germline V CDR1 and CDR2: LNHDA, SQIVND (reference sequence). The CDR3 length is 13 residues. The CDR3 nucleotides are TGTGCCAGTAGGGAATCGAACACCGGGGAGCTGTTTTTT. Protein: CASRESNTGELFF.

This clone is medium-sized in the sample. V and J are TRBV11-3 and TRBJ1-3, with D tentatively TRBD1 (6 bases). This CDR3 is built from 16 residues. V was cut by 1 base and J by 2 bases, with 12 bases left in between. Per germline, CDR1 SGHNT and CDR2 YENEEA. CDR3 sequence reads: CASSLVTGTAGNTIYF. The CDR3 bases are TGTGCCAGCAGCTTAGTAACAGGGACTGCTGGAAACACCATATATTTT.

The table lists this clone with a few counts. The chain uses TRBV29-1 and TRBJ2-7; 7 positions agree with TRBD1. The CDR3 spans 16 residues. Trimming took 4 bases from V and 3 from J; bases not matched to a gene: 15. Germline CDR1 reads SQVTM; CDR2 reads ANQGSEA. CDR3 DNA sequence: TGCAGCGTTGCGGGGACAGCCCGAGGGATAAACTACGAGCAGTACTTC. As protein: CSVAGTARGINYEQYF.

The sample holds a few counts of this clone. The CDR3 is CASTGPNTGELFF. DNA of the CDR3: TGTGCCAGCACTGGCCCGAACACCGGGGAGCTGTTTTTT. The V gene is TRBV25-1, the J gene TRBJ2-2; D unclear. This CDR3 is built from 13 residues. CDR1 MGHDK and CDR2 SYGVNS come from the germline V gene. V lost 7 bases and J 0 bases, leaving 6 bases between the germline ends.

This chain joins TRBV2 and TRBJ2-7; 7 bases agree with TRBD1. The length of the CDR3 is 15 residues. From germline, CDR1 is SNHLY and CDR2 FYNNEI. V dropped 5 bases and J dropped 1; count of bases not matched to a gene: 8. In DNA form, the CDR3 reads TGTGCCAGCAGTATAGACAGGGCCAGGTCCTACGAGCAGTACTTC. Its protein is CASSIDRARSYEQYF. Full variable domain (missing parts from reference TRBV2 and TRBJ2-7): EPEVTQTPSHQVTQMGQEVILRCVPISNHLYFYWYRQILGQKVEFLVSFYNNEISEKSEIFDDQFSVERPDGSNFTLKIRSTKLEDSAMYFCASSIDRARSYEQYFGPGTRLTVT.

V is TRBV7-4 and J is TRBJ2-3; 10 bases are a match to TRBD2. V dropped 7 bases and J dropped 3; count of bases not matched to a gene: 4. Per germline, CDR1 SGHVT and CDR2 SQSDAQ. This CDR3 is 14 amino acids long. CDR3 loop: CASTTSGVTDTQYF. The CDR3 DNA reads as TGTGCCAGCACTACTAGCGGGGTTACAGATACGCAGTATTTT. The full variable domain, rest sourced from reference TRBV7-4 and TRBJ2-3, is GAGVSQSPRYKVAKRGRDVALRCDSISGHVTLYWYRQTLGQGSEVLTYSQSDAQRDKSGRPSGRFSAERPERSVSTLKIQRTEQGDSAVYLCASTTSGVTDTQYFGPGTRLTVL.

The gene calls are TRBV5-1 and TRBJ1-1, with D uncertain. The CDR3 is 14 amino acids. Germline values: CDR1 SGHRS, CDR2 YFSETQ. The V end was cut by 1 base, the J end by 1 base, with 8 bases between. The CDR3 DNA follows: TGCGCCAGCAGCTTGTCGATGGGGAACACTGAAGCTTTCTTT. Translation gives CASSLSMGNTEAFF.

By share of the sample, this clone is large (0.1 to 1%). This sequence joins TRBV6-8 and TRBJ2-1; 7 nucleotides match TRBD2. V gave up 6 bases and J gave up 7 bases; unmatched junction bases: 6. Germline-derived CDR1 and CDR2 are MNHGY and SAAAGT. The CDR3 consists of 13 residues. CDR3 in amino acids: CASRRGEGNEQFF. CDR3 in DNA: TGTGCCAGCAGGCGAGGGGAGGGGAATGAGCAGTTCTTC.

This clone is labeled medium-sized (0.01 to 0.1%). J is TRBJ2-1 and V is TRBV11-3; 13 bases align to TRBD2. V was pared by 5 bases and J by 12 bases, with 7 bases of the junction left unmatched. This CDR3 has 14 residues. Germline V CDR1 and CDR2: SGHNT, YENEEA. The CDR3 bases are TGTGCCAGCAGCGACAGACTAGCGGGGGGCCCGCAGTTCTTC. This codes for CASSDRLAGGPQFF.

Regarding this clone: One junction end does not reproduce the germline sequence, and a read error may be involved. The J gene is TRBJ2-2, the V gene TRBV23-1, with 10 nucleotides matching TRBD2. TRBV23-1 is an ORF, and what it does is uncertain. This CDR3 region has 17 residues. CDR3 loop: CASSQTAGGPITGELFF. CDR3 DNA: TGCGCCAGCAGTCAGACAGCGGGGGGGCCTATCACCGGAGAGCTGTTTTTT.

This clone was found a few times. J is TRBJ1-4 and V is TRBV28; D gene uncertain. CDR1 and CDR2 from the germline V gene are MDHEN and SYDVKM. V was trimmed by 1 base and J by 0 bases, leaving 6 bases between them. The CDR3 covers 15 residues. The CDR3 bases are TGTGCCAGCAGTTTATTATCAGCAACTAATGAAAAACTGTTTTTT. As protein: CASSLLSATNEKLFF.